This TCR beta chain was identified during a study of cytomegalovirus exposure and HLA in healthy donors. The PCR employed 60 Vbeta primers together with 13 Jbeta primers. This table comes from immunoSEQ multiplex PCR, and its TCRdb copy is limited to in-frame clones, with some not included. This table has some 150,000 clones, around four fifths appearing once. This CDR3 has 19 residues. V was clipped by 2 bases and J by 0 bases; unmatched bases: 11. Germline assignment: CDR1 SGHRS and CDR2 YFSETQ. The sample consisted of PBMCs. This chain links TRBV5-1 with TRBJ2-3, with 11 bases identical to TRBD2. The clonotype was recovered from a woman in her forties or fifties in good health and CMV-seronegative. The CDR3 protein is CASSFFLRLAGLSTDTQYF. The CDR3 nucleotides read TGCGCCAGCAGCTTCTTTTTGAGACTAGCGGGGTTAAGCACAGATACGCAGTATTTT.